A selection of T cell receptor beta chains follows, all from one sample in a study of blood T cells in healthy people across ages. TCRdb itself ran the 5' RACE reads through MiXCR, one entry per CDR3 protein. The top ten clones hold 10% to 12% of a sample with around 1.5 million distinct CDR3 sequences, 34% of them seen once. The sequencing input was blood. The receptors come from a woman in her twenties or thirties in good health. CDR3s include the opening cysteine and the closing phenylalanine or tryptophan.

j_call,v_call,cdr3_aa
TRBJ2-3,TRBV20-1,CSATPRVDTQYF
TRBJ2-7,TRBV19,CASSELAGGNSYEQYF
TRBJ1-6,TRBV20-1,CSARVGANNSPLHF
TRBJ2-3,TRBV4-2,CASSPLTSGTDLTDTQYF
TRBJ1-2,TRBV10-3,CAISELEGVSYGYTF
TRBJ2-7,TRBV20-1,CSARAQGPYEQYF
TRBJ1-1,TRBV29-1,CSVVLGVEAFF
TRBJ2-1,TRBV28,CASRVSMGEQFF
TRBJ2-7,TRBV4-1,CASSQEFPGTAYEQYF
TRBJ1-1,TRBV6-2/TRBV6-3,CASSGSRPRGDTEAFF
TRBJ2-7,TRBV27,CASSQGGTSSPYEQYF
TRBJ1-1,TRBV3-1,CASSPALGRGDTEAFF
.,TRBV11-2,CASSLERTGGNEQYF
.,TRBV2,CASFPLRGIYEQYF
TRBJ1-2,TRBV7-8,CASSFPGQGANDGYTF
TRBJ2-2,TRBV5-1,CASSLASGGDTGELFF
TRBJ2-7,TRBV11-2,CAGSIPFRGLGEQYF
TRBJ1-2,TRBV24-1,CAIQTGEHYGYTF
TRBJ2-5,TRBV20-1,CSAREGALETQYF
TRBJ1-2,TRBV4-1,CASSQDGNGYTF
TRBJ2-2,TRBV24-1,CATRRGTGELFF
TRBJ2-7,TRBV7-2,CASSSGPVPYEQYF
TRBJ2-4,TRBV5-1,CASSTGQDDFLAKNIQYF
TRBJ1-2,TRBV15,CATSRGTPRADGYTF
TRBJ2-1,TRBV6-6,CASSLGTSGAHEQFF
TRBJ2-5,TRBV5-1,CASSRDRGVETQYF
TRBJ1-5,TRBV7-6,CASSLVSGNQPQHF
.,TRBV5-5,CASSSYPGSGEQYF
TRBJ1-1,TRBV2,CASTIQGTLNTEAFF
TRBJ2-7,TRBV4-1,CARSQAQATYEQYF
TRBJ1-5,TRBV4-1,CASSQGPGQGMHQPQHF
TRBJ2-1,TRBV7-9,CASSLAVAARSYNEQFF
TRBJ2-3,TRBV30,CAWSAGTSGTMDTQYF
TRBJ2-5,TRBV9,CASSVGVADTETQYF
TRBJ1-2,TRBV3-1,CASSQGREGGYTF
TRBJ2-5,TRBV11-2,CASSLVSTSGGLGTQYF
TRBJ2-1,TRBV30,CARRQGSYNEQFF
TRBJ2-3,TRBV5-1,CASSKLTSPHTDTQYF